One sample yielded the 5 T cell receptor beta chains listed below, sequenced in a study of T cell changes during pregnancy in multiple sclerosis. Here immunoSEQ multiplex PCR was the method, and the copy in TCRdb shows in-frame clones only, minus some. The sample has approximately 50,000 clones; approximately 93% are singletons. The sample consisted of CD4+ T cells from peripheral blood mononuclear cells, taken in the third trimester of pregnancy. The receptors come from a female donor with multiple sclerosis, enrolled in a pregnancy study.

The CDR3 DNA reads as TGCAGCGCTGATGGTGAGGCGGGGGCCAACGTCCTGACTTTC. Residues: CSADGEAGANVLTF. The chain is built from TRBV29-1 and TRBJ2-6; D gene unclear. Germline V gives CDR1 SQVTM, CDR2 ANQGSEA. Trimming cost V 7 bases and J 4 bases, with 14 bases left between them. CDR3 size: 14 residues.

The chain employs TRBV23-1 and TRBJ1-3, with D hard to call. TRBV23-1 is labeled an ORF, and its function is uncertain. This CDR3 is built from 18 residues. Trimming removed 4 bases at V and 0 bases at J, with 19 bases between. The CDR3 protein is CASSRVSDALPSGNTIYF. DNA of the CDR3: TGCGCCAGCAGTCGAGTGAGCGACGCCCTGCCCTCTGGAAACACCATATATTTT.

J is TRBJ2-3 and V is TRBV19; tentatively, D is TRBD1 (8 bases). V lost 6 bases and J lost 11, with 24 bases in between. This CDR3 contains 15 residues. Germline-derived CDR1 and CDR2 are LNHDA and SQIVND (reference sequence). The CDR3: CASSPQGARTRRQYF. CDR3 in DNA: TGTGCCAGTAGCCCTCAGGGGGCGAGGACTAGAAGGCAGTATTTT.

The genes are TRBV10-3 and TRBJ2-7; no clear D. Germline V lookup: CDR1 ENHRY, CDR2 SYGVKD. The CDR3 is made up of 13 amino acids. The ends were cut back, 3 bases at V and 4 bases at J, with 10 bases in the middle. The CDR3 reads CAISDSYGYEQYF. The CDR3 region has the DNA TGTGCCATCAGTGACTCGTACGGTTACGAGCAGTACTTC.

The chain recombines TRBV11-2 with TRBJ2-5, with D maybe TRBD1 (6 bases). V dropped 0 bases and J dropped 2 bases, with 13 bases sitting between them. The CDR3 has 16 residues. Germline V gene data show CDR1 as SGHAT and CDR2 as FQNNGV. The CDR3 reads CASSLDLYRAQETQYF. The CDR3 DNA sequence: TGTGCCAGCAGCTTAGATCTTTACAGGGCACAAGAGACCCAGTACTTC.